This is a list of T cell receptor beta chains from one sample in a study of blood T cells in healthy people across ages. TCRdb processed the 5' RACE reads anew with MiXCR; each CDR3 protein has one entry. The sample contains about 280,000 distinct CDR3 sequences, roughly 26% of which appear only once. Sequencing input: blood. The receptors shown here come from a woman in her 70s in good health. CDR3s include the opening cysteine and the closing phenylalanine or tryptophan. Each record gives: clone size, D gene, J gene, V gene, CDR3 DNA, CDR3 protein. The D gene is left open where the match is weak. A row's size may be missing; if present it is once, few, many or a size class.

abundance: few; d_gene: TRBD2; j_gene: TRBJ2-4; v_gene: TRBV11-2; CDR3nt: TGTGCCAGCAGCTCGACAGCGGGGCCGCTAGCCAAAAACATTCAGTACTTC; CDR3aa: CASSSTAGPLAKNIQYF
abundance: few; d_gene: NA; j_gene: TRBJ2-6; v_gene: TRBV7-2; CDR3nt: TGTGCCAGCAGCTTAACCTACTCTGGGGCCAACGTCCTGACTTTC; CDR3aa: CASSLTYSGANVLTF
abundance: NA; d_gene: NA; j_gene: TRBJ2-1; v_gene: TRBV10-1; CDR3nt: TGCGCCAGCAGTGCCCCTTTTCCAGGGGTTTCCTACAATGAGCAGTTCTTC; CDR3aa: CASSAPFPGVSYNEQFF
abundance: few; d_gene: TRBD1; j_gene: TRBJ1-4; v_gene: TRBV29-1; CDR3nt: TGCAGCGCCCGACAGGGGGGAAATGAAAAACTGTTTTTT; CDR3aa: CSARQGGNEKLFF
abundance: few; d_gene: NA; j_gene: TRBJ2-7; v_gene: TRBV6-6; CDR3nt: TGTGCCAGCAGTTACGAGGCCTACGAGCAGTACTTC; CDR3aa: CASSYEAYEQYF
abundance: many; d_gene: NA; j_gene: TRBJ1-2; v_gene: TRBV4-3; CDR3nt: TGCGCCAGCAGCCAAGAATCCGGCTTTACTAACTATGGCTACACCTTC; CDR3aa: CASSQESGFTNYGYTF
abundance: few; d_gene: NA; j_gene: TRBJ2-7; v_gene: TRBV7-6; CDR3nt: TGTGCCAGCAGCTTAGTCCCCCCGGGGGCGGGAGACTCCTACGAGCAGTACTTC; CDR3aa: CASSLVPPGAGDSYEQYF
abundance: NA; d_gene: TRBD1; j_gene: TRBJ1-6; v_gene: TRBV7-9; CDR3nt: TGTGCCAGCAGCCCTTCGACAGGGGCCTATAATTCACCCCTCCACTTT; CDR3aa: CASSPSTGAYNSPLHF
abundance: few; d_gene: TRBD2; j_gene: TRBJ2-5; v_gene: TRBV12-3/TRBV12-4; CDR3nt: TGTGCCAGCAGGGTTTCGGGGGGTTGGGAGACCCAGTACTTC; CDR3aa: CASRVSGGWETQYF
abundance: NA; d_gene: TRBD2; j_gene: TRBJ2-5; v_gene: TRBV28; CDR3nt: TGTGCCAGCAGTCTGGGGACTAGCGGAAGGCAGACCCAGTACTTC; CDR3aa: CASSLGTSGRQTQYF
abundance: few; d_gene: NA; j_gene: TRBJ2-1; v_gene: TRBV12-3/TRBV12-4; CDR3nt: TGTGCCAGCAATCTCGGAGGCCCAGCCTACAATGAGCAGTTCTTC; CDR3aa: CASNLGGPAYNEQFF
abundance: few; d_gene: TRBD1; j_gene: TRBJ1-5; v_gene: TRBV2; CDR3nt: TGTGCCAGCAGGGGACAGGGGACTCGTCAGCCCCAGCATTTT; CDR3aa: CASRGQGTRQPQHF
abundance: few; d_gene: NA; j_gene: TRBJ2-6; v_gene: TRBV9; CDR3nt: TGTGCCAGCAGCCCATACCACCTCTCTGGGGCCAACGTCCTGACTTTC; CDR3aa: CASSPYHLSGANVLTF
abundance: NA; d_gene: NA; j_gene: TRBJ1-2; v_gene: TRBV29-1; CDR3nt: TGCAGCGTTGAAGGTTCGGGGTCTGGCTATGGCTACACCTTC; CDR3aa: CSVEGSGSGYGYTF
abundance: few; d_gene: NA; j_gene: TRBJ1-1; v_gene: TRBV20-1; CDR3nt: TGCAGTGTTGAGAAAACAGGTACCCCTGAAGCTTTCTTT; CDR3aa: CSVEKTGTPEAFF
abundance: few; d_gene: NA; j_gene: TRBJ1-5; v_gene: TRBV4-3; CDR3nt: TGCGCCAGCAGCCACCATTCGGACGTAGGTCAGCCCCAGCATTTT; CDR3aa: CASSHHSDVGQPQHF
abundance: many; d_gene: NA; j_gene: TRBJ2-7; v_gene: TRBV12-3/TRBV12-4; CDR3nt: TGTGCCAGCAGCCGAACCGGTCGAGACGTCTACGAGCAGTACTTC; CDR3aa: CASSRTGRDVYEQYF
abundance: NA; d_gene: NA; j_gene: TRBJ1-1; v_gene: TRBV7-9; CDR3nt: TGTGCCAGCAGCCTCCCTCCGGGGGACACGAACACTGAAGCTTTCTTT; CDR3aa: CASSLPPGDTNTEAFF
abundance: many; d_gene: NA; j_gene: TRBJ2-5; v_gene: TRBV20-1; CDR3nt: TGCAGTGCTAGAGATATACAGACCCAGTACTTC; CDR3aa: CSARDIQTQYF
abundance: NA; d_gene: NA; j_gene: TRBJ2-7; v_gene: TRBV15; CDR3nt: TGTGCCACCAGCAGAGCTCTTTCAGGCCTCACCTACGAGCAGTACTTC; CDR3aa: CATSRALSGLTYEQYF
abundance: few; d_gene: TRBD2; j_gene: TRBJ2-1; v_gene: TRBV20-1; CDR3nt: TGCAGTGCTAGAGATCAAGGAGGGAGGGCCACCTACAATGAGCAGTTCTTC; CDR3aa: CSARDQGGRATYNEQFF
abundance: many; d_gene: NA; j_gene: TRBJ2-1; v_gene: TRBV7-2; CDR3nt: TGTGCCAGCAGTCGCGATGGGCTATCTAACAATGAGCAGTTCTTC; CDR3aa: CASSRDGLSNNEQFF
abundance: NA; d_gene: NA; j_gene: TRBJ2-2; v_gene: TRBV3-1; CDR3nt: TGTGCCAGCAGCCCCTACCTGGGCGAGCTGTTTTTT; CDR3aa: CASSPYLGELFF
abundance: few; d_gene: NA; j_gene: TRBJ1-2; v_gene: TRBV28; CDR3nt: TGTGCCAGCCGAGTAGGGGACTATGGCTACACCTTC; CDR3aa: CASRVGDYGYTF
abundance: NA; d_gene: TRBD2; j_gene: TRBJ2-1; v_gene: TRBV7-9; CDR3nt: TGTGCCAGCAGCGACGACAGGATGGGTAGCGGGAGATTGCGAGAGCAGTTCTTC; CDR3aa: CASSDDRMGSGRLREQFF
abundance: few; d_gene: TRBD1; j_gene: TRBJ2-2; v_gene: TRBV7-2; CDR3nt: TGTGCCAGCAGCTTAGGGGACAGGGGGCGTAACGGGGAGCTGTTTTTT; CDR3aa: CASSLGDRGRNGELFF
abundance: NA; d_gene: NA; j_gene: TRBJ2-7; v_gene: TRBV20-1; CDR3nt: TGCAGTGCTATAATGCGCGGCCTCTCCTACGAGCAGTACTTC; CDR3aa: CSAIMRGLSYEQYF
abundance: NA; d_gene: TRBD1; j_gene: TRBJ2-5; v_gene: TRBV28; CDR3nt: TGTGCCACGCTCGAGAGGGGGCGAGGGCAAGAGACCCAGTACTTC; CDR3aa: CATLERGRGQETQYF
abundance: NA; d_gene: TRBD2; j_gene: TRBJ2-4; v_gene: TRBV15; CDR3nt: TGTGCCACCAGCAGGGACAACGCTAGCGGAAGAAACATTCAGTACTTC; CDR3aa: CATSRDNASGRNIQYF
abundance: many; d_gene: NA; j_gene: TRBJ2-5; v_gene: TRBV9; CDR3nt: TGTGCCAGCAGCGTAGGCACCAGCCAGGAGACCCAGTACTTC; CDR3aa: CASSVGTSQETQYF
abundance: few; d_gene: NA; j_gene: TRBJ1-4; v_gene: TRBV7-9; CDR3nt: TGTGCCAGCAGCTTAGCAGGGGCGGGACGGTCTAATGAAAAACTGTTTTTT; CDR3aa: CASSLAGAGRSNEKLFF
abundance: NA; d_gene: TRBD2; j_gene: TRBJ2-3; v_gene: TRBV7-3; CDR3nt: TGTGCCAGCAGCTCGGGACTAGTGACTAGCACAGATACGCAGTATTTT; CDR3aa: CASSSGLVTSTDTQYF
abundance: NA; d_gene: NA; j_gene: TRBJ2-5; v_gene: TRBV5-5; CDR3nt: TGTGCCAGCAGCTTGTTTCCCCAAGAGACCCAGTACTTC; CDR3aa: CASSLFPQETQYF
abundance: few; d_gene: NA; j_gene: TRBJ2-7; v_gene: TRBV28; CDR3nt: TGTGCCAGCATCCGACAGGTACCAGCCTACGAGCAGCACTTC; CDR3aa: CASIRQVPAYEQHF
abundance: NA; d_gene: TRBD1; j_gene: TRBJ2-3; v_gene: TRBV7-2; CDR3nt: TGTGCCAGCAGCTTAGTAGGCCGTGGGACAGGGCTCACAGATACGCAGTATTTT; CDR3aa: CASSLVGRGTGLTDTQYF
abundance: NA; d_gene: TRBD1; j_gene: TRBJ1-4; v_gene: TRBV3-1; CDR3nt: TGTGCCAGCAGCTCCCGGGACAGGGAAAAACTGTTTTTT; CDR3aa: CASSSRDREKLFF
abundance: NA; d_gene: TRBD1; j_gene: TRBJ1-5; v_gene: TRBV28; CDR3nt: TGTGCCAGCAGACCAAGGGGGCAAACCAATCAGCCCCAGCATTTT; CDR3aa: CASRPRGQTNQPQHF
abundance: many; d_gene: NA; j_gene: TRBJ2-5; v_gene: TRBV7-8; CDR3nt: TGTGCCAGCTCACTGGGGCAAGAGACCCAGTACTTC; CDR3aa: CASSLGQETQYF
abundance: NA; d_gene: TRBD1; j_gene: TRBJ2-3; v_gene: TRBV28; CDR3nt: TGTGCCAGCAGTTTAAAGACAGGGCTTAGCACAGATACGCAGTATTTT; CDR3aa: CASSLKTGLSTDTQYF
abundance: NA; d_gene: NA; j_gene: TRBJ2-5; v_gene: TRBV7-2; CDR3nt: TGTGCCAGCAGCTTACTGGGACGCAACCAAGAGACCCAGTACTTC; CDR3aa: CASSLLGRNQETQYF
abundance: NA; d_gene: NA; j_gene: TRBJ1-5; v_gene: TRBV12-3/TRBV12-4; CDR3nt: TGTGCCAGCAGTCCCTCTGGACCGAACCGGCCCCAGCATTTT; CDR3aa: CASSPSGPNRPQHF
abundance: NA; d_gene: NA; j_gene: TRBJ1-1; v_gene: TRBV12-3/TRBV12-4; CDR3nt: TGTGCCAGCACCAAAGACAGGGAAGCTTTCTTT; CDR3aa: CASTKDREAFF
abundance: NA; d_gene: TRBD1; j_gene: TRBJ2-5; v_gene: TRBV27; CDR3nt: TGTGCCAGCAGTTACAGGGGGACATGGGAGACCCAGTACTTC; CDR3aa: CASSYRGTWETQYF
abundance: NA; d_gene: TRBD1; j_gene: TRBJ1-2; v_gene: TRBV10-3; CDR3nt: TGTGCCATCAGTGAGAGCGGGACAGGGGTAGGCTACACCTTC; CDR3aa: CAISESGTGVGYTF
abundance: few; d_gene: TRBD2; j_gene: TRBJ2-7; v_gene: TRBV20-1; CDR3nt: TGCAGTGCTAGAGATCAAGCGGGAGCCTACGAGCAGTACTTC; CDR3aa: CSARDQAGAYEQYF
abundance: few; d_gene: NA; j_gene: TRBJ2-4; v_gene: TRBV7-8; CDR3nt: TGTGCCAGCAGCCAAGGGACTGACATTCAGTACTTC; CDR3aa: CASSQGTDIQYF
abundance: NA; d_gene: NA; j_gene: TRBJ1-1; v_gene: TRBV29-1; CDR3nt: TGCAGCGTTACAAGGACTGAAGCTTTCTTT; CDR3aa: CSVTRTEAFF
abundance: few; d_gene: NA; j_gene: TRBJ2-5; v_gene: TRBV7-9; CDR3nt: TGTGCCAGCAGCTTAAATAGGGGGACTCAAGAGACCCAGTACTTC; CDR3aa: CASSLNRGTQETQYF
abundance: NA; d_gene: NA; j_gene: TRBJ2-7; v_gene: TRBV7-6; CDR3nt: TGTGCCAGCAGCTCCTCTTCCGCCTACGAGCAGTACTTC; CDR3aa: CASSSSSAYEQYF
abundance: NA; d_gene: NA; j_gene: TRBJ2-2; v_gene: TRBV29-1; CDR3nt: TGCAGCGTTGAAGCGGTTGGGGAGCTGTTTTTT; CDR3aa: CSVEAVGELFF
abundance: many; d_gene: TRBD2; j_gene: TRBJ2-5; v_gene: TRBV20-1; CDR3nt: TGCAGTGCCCGGACTAGCGATGAGACCCAGTACTTC; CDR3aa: CSARTSDETQYF
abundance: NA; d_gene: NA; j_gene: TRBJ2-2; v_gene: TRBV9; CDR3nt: TGTGCCAGCAGCGTAGCTGAGACCTACACCGGGGAGCTGTTTTTT; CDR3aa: CASSVAETYTGELFF
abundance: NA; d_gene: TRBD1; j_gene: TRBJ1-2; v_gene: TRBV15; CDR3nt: TGTGCCACCAGCACACGACAGGGGAACTATGGCTACACCTTC; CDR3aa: CATSTRQGNYGYTF
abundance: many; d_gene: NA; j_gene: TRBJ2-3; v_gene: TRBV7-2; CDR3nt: TGTGCCAGCGCGACCACAGATACGCAGTATTTT; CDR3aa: CASATTDTQYF
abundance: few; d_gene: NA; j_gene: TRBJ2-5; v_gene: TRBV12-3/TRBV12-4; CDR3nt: TGTGCCAGCAGTTTTGTGGTTGAGACCCAGTACTTC; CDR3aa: CASSFVVETQYF
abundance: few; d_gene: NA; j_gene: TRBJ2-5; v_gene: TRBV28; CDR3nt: TGTGCCAGCAGTTCGAAACCTGGGCAAGAGACCCAGTACTTC; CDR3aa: CASSSKPGQETQYF
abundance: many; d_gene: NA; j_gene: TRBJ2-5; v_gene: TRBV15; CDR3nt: TGTGCCACCAGCAGAGCAGGCCAAGAGACCCAGTACTTC; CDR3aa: CATSRAGQETQYF
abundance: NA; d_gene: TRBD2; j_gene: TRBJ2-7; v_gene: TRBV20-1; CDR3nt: TGCAGTGCTAGTACTCGCGGGAGGACCCACGAGCAGTACTTC; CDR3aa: CSASTRGRTHEQYF